The entry below describes one T cell receptor (beta chain). What it recognizes is unknown. The entry originates in a study of shared clonotypes between healthy human individuals. The wider study: Plates per donor: three CD4 naive, three CD4 memory, two CD8 naive, one CD8 memory.

V lost 7 bases and J 6 bases, leaving 6 bases between the germline ends. The germline V gene has CDR1 SQVTM and CDR2 ANQGSEA. CDR3 length equals 10 residues. Profiled with immunoSEQ multiplex PCR; TCRdb holds only in-frame clones, not every one. The table has 2 million or so clones, 85% to 95% seen once; the top ten hold under 0.15%. Study-level results: A handful of donors had roughly 5.2% of their naive CD4 clonotypes in common.

The chain joins TRBV29-1 to TRBJ2-2; no clear D. Material for sequencing was naive CD4+ T cells sorted from blood. Subset noted: CD45RA+ positively selected. The TCR sequence derives from a man younger than 30 in good health. CDR3 protein: CSASSGELFF. CDR3 DNA: TGCAGCGCTTCGTCCGGGGAGCTGTTTTTT.